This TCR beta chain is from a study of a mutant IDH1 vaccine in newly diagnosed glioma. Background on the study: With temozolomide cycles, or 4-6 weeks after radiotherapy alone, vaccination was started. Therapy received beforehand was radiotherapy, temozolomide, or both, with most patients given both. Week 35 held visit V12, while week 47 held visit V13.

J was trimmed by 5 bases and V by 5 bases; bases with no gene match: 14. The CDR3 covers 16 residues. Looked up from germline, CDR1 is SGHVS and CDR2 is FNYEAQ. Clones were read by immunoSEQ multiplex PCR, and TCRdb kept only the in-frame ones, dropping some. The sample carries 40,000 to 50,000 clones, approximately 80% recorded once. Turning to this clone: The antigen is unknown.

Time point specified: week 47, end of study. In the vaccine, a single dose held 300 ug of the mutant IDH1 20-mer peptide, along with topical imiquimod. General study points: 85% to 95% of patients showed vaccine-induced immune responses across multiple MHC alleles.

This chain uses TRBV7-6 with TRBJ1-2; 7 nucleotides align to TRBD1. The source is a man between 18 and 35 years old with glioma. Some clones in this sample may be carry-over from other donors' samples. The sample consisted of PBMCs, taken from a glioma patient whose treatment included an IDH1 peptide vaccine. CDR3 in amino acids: CASSHYRRGGSYGYTF. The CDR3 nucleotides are TGTGCCAGCAGCCATTATCGCAGGGGGGGCTCTTATGGCTACACCTTC.